The 27 T cell receptor beta chains below come from one sample, sequenced in a study of human T cells and chemical hapten exposure. Time point defined: pre-sensitization, week 0. Treatment denoted: therapeutic diphenylcyclopropenone sensitization with weekly scalp DPC. One entry per CDR3 protein results from TCRdb running MiXCR on the RACE reads. The table has around 330,000 distinct CDR3 sequences, 5.5% seen once. The sequences come from whole blood, collected in connection with sensitization to the hapten diphenylcyclopropenone (DPC). Source of these receptors: a woman younger than 35 with alopecia areata. Some clones in this sample may be carry-over from other donors' samples.

This chain links TRBV7-8 with TRBJ2-3; 8 bases align to TRBD2. The CDR3 sequence is 18 residues long. CDR1 is SGHVS and CDR2 is FQNEAQ in the germline V gene. J was trimmed by 2 bases and V by 5 bases; bases with no gene match: 15. As DNA, the CDR3 is TGTGCCAGCAGCGATCTCAGCGGGGGCCTCCAATTCACAGATACGCAGTATTTT. As protein: CASSDLSGGLQFTDTQYF.

V gene TRBV7-6 combines with J gene TRBJ1-2, with D perhaps matching TRBD1 (5 bases). CDR3 length: 15 amino acids. Germline lookup yields CDR1 SGHVS and CDR2 FNYEAQ. Trimming pared 1 base from V and 4 bases from J, leaving 13 bases between. CDR3 bases: TGTGCCAGCAGCTTAGGTAGCAGGGCCCTCTATGGCTACACCTTC. This translates into CASSLGSRALYGYTF.

This clonotype was picked up many times. The V and J genes are TRBV5-1 and TRBJ1-1; D remains ambiguous. The length of the CDR3 is 14 residues. Germline CDR1 is SGHRS and CDR2 is YFSETQ. V was clipped by 2 bases and J by 5 bases, with 13 bases between them. CDR3 sequence reads: CASSFTAVGTEAFF. CDR3 bases: TGCGCCAGCAGCTTCACGGCAGTTGGGACTGAAGCTTTCTTT.

The chain has TRBV2 and TRBJ2-5; possibly TRBD1 or TRBD2 for D (5 bases each). This CDR3 spans 15 amino acids. Germline V CDR1 and CDR2: SNHLY, FYNNEI. Deletions cut 4 bases from V and 1 base from J, with 13 bases between. CDR3 DNA: TGTGCCAGCAGTGTCGAAACGGGGCCCCAAGAGACCCAGTACTTC. It is translated as CASSVETGPQETQYF. The variable domain in full, with the rest retrieved from reference TRBV2 and TRBJ2-5, is EPEVTQTPSHQVTQMGQEVILRCVPISNHLYFYWYRQILGQKVEFLVSFYNNEISEKSEIFDDQFSVERPDGSNFTLKIRSTKLEDSAMYFCASSVETGPQETQYFGPGTRLLVL.

Only a few counts were recorded for this clonotype. The chain has TRBV28 and TRBJ2-3, with a weak D call TRBD1 (6 bases). Trimming shortened V by 2 bases and J by 6 bases, and 9 bases separated the two germline ends. This CDR3 region has 13 residues. Germline V gene lookup returns CDR1 MDHEN and CDR2 SYDVKM. CDR3 DNA: TGTGCCAGCAGTTTAGGCACAGGGGATACGCAGTATTTT. Translating gives CASSLGTGDTQYF.

The table lists this clonotype with a few counts. The gene calls are TRBV6-6 and TRBJ2-7, with D tentatively TRBD2 (5 bases). Trimming left V 8 bases short and J 3 bases short, with 20 bases between. There are 15 residues in the CDR3. CDR1 is MNHNY and CDR2 is SVGAGI in the germline V gene (reference sequence). The DNA of the CDR3 is TGTGCCAGCGGCACATGGCGGAGGAACTACTACGAGCAGTACTTC. This sequence encodes CASGTWRRNYYEQYF.

This clonotype was observed many times. V usage is TRBV2 and J usage is TRBJ1-3, with TRBD1 matching over 10 bases. The CDR3 is 17 residues long. Per the germline V gene, CDR1 is SNHLY and CDR2 is FYNNEI. Unmatched junction bases numbered 9, after V lost 7 bases and J lost 0 bases. The CDR3, as DNA: TGTGCCAGCATACGAGGGACAGGGGCGAGCTCTGGAAACACCATATATTTT. As protein: CASIRGTGASSGNTIYF.

This clonotype appeared a single time. This chain connects TRBV11-2 to TRBJ2-1; possible D gene TRBD1, 6 bases. Germline assignment: CDR1 SGHAT and CDR2 FQNNGV. The CDR3 extends over 17 amino acids. The ends were cut back, 1 base at V and 6 bases at J, with 19 bases in the middle. This CDR3 reads CASSLVVGAGFGNEQFF. In nucleotides, the CDR3 is TGTGCCAGCAGCTTAGTGGTGGGGGCAGGGTTTGGCAATGAGCAGTTCTTC. The full variable domain, in which reference TRBV11-2 and TRBJ2-1 provide the parts outside the CDR3, is EAGVAQSPRYKIIEKRQSVAFWCNPISGHATLYWYQQILGQGPKLLIQFQNNGVVDDSQLPKDRFSAERLKGVDSTLKIQPAKLEDSAVYLCASSLVVGAGFGNEQFFGPGTRLTVL.

The gene calls are TRBV24-1 and TRBJ1-1; 9 nucleotides line up with TRBD1. The V gene's germline CDR1 is KGHDR and CDR2 SFDVKD. The CDR3 has 16 residues. With V trimmed by 4 bases and J by 0 bases, 5 bases remained unmatched. The CDR3 nucleotides read TGTGCCACCAGTGACAGACAGGGGGAATTGAACACTGAAGCTTTCTTT. This translates into CATSDRQGELNTEAFF.

This clonotype occurred many times. The chain uses TRBV7-9 and TRBJ2-3, with a possible D match to TRBD1 (5 bases). Germline V CDR1 and CDR2: SEHNR, FQNEAQ (reference sequence). The CDR3 has 14 residues. Trimming removed 6 bases at V and 0 bases at J, with 10 bases between. The CDR3: CASRSDKSTDTQYF. The CDR3 DNA follows: TGTGCCAGCAGATCGGACAAAAGCACAGATACGCAGTATTTT.

This clonotype was detected ten times or more. V is TRBV4-2 and J is TRBJ2-5, with 9 bases fitting TRBD1. The CDR3 is 16 residues long. Germline CDR1 LGHNA, CDR2 YNFKEQ. V lost 2 bases, J lost 2 bases, and 6 bases stayed unmatched. CDR3 in amino acids: CASSQLEDRGQETQYF. The DNA of the CDR3 is TGTGCCAGCAGCCAACTAGAAGACAGGGGGCAAGAGACCCAGTACTTC.

In its sample, this clonotype was seen many times. This rearrangement joins TRBV3-1 to TRBJ2-1; unclear D gene. This CDR3 spans 11 amino acids. Germline CDR1 and CDR2: LGHDT and YNNKEL (reference sequence). The V end lost 2 bases, the J end lost 11 bases, and 7 bases lay between the germline ends. CDR3 protein: CASSQSGQQFF. In DNA form, the CDR3 reads TGTGCCAGCAGCCAATCCGGGCAGCAGTTCTTC.

This clonotype came up many times. The gene calls are TRBV7-2 and TRBJ2-3; D could derive from TRBD1 or TRBD2 (5 bases each). This CDR3 is 15 amino acids long. Trimming stripped 4 bases from V and 1 base from J, with 12 bases between. CDR1 and CDR2 (germline): SGHTA, FQGNSA. The CDR3 reads CASSSRVGGTDTQYF. CDR3 bases: TGTGCCAGCAGCTCCAGGGTGGGGGGCACAGATACGCAGTATTTT.

The V and J genes are TRBV7-3 and TRBJ1-1, with 9 positions matching TRBD1. This CDR3 has 12 residues. Unmatched junction bases numbered 6, after V lost 6 bases and J lost 10 bases. CDR1 SGHTA and CDR2 FQGTGA come from the germline V gene. CDR3 in amino acids: CASRQDRGRAFF. In DNA form, the CDR3 reads TGTGCCAGCAGACAGGACAGGGGAAGAGCTTTCTTT.

This clonotype occurred a few times. This sequence joins TRBV7-9 and TRBJ2-3; weak D call: TRBD1 (5 bases). The CDR3 runs 15 residues. The germline V gene encodes CDR1 SEHNR and CDR2 FQNEAQ (reference sequence). Between the trimmed V and J ends, which lost 4 bases and 1 base, there was a span of 12 bases. CDR3 DNA sequence: TGTGCCAGCAGCTCTGGGGCGCAGGGCACAGATACGCAGTATTTT. Protein product: CASSSGAQGTDTQYF.

The sample holds many counts of this clonotype. The J gene is TRBJ2-7, the V gene TRBV6-5, with D perhaps matching TRBD1 (6 bases). Per germline, CDR1 MNHEY and CDR2 SVGAGI. Trimming took 5 bases from V and 7 from J, leaving 18 bases between them. The CDR3 loop spans 14 amino acids. CDR3 amino acids: CASSPPGAPREQYF. In DNA, the CDR3 is TGTGCCAGCAGTCCGCCAGGGGCCCCTAGGGAGCAGTACTTC.

The chain combines TRBV7-2 with TRBJ1-2; 7 nucleotides line up with TRBD1. The CDR3 runs to 18 residues. Germline V CDR1 and CDR2: SGHTA, FQGNSA. Losses at the gene ends were 8 bases for V and 0 bases for J; bases not matched to a gene: 18. Here the CDR3 reads CASAPSPTGRRANYGYTF. The DNA of the CDR3 is TGTGCCAGCGCCCCCTCCCCGACAGGGAGGAGGGCTAACTATGGCTACACCTTC.

This chain uses TRBV20-1 with TRBJ1-2; a possible D gene is TRBD1 (6 bases). Trimming pared 6 bases from V and 0 bases from J, leaving 17 bases between. Germline CDR1 reads DFQATT; CDR2 reads SNEGSKA (reference sequence). There are 15 residues in the CDR3. The CDR3: CSAGIRDIANYGYTF. The CDR3 DNA sequence: TGCAGTGCCGGAATCCGGGACATAGCTAACTATGGCTACACCTTC.

This clonotype was counted only a few times. This rearrangement joins TRBV20-1 to TRBJ2-3, with a tentative D call TRBD2 (5 bases). CDR1 and CDR2 (germline): DFQATT, SNEGSKA (reference sequence). The ends were cut back, 8 bases at V and 6 bases at J, with 27 bases in the middle. The CDR3 loop spans 16 amino acids. CDR3 region: CSPEAAERLALDTQYF. The CDR3 coding sequence is TGCAGTCCCGAGGCAGCGGAGCGTCTTGCCCTGGATACGCAGTATTTT.

The table lists this clonotype with a few counts. This sequence joins TRBV4-3 and TRBJ2-1, with D possibly TRBD2 on 5 matching bases. The CDR3 is 16 residues long. The V end was cut by 2 bases, the J end by 3 bases, with 14 bases between. Germline lookup yields CDR1 LGHNA and CDR2 YSLEER. The CDR3 spells CASSQKIAGNYNEQFF. CDR3 sequence (DNA): TGCGCCAGCAGCCAAAAGATCGCGGGCAACTACAATGAGCAGTTCTTC.

The gene calls are TRBV7-6 and TRBJ2-2; D ambiguous. Trimming stripped 1 base from V and 6 bases from J, with 6 bases between. The length of the CDR3 is 13 residues. Germline V gives CDR1 SGHVS, CDR2 FNYEAQ. This CDR3 is CASSLEAAGELFF. The CDR3 DNA reads TGTGCCAGCAGCTTAGAGGCTGCCGGGGAGCTGTTTTTT. Using reference TRBV7-6 and TRBJ2-2 for the parts outside the CDR3, the full variable domain is GAGVSQSPRYKVTKRGQDVALRCDPISGHVSLYWYRQALGQGPEFLTYFNYEAQQDKSGLPNDRFSAERPEGSISTLTIQRTEQRDSAMYRCASSLEAAGELFFGEGSRLTVL.

This clonotype was counted many times. J is TRBJ1-5 and V is TRBV2; 7 bases agree with TRBD1. Germline CDR1 and CDR2: SNHLY and FYNNEI. The trim removed 3 bases at V and 7 bases at J, leaving 12 bases unmatched. The length of the CDR3 is 16 residues. The CDR3 sequence: CASSEVVRDRGQPQHF. The CDR3 region has the DNA TGTGCCAGCAGTGAGGTCGTCCGGGACAGAGGACAGCCCCAGCATTTT. The whole variable domain, remainder taken from reference TRBV2 and TRBJ1-5, is EPEVTQTPSHQVTQMGQEVILRCVPISNHLYFYWYRQILGQKVEFLVSFYNNEISEKSEIFDDQFSVERPDGSNFTLKIRSTKLEDSAMYFCASSEVVRDRGQPQHFGDGTRLSIL.

This clonotype has a count of ten or more. This chain connects TRBV5-1 to TRBJ2-5; D possibly corresponds to TRBD2 (6 bases). Germline lookup yields CDR1 SGHRS and CDR2 YFSETQ. This CDR3 is built from 14 residues. Trimming removed 5 bases from V and 2 bases from J, with 13 bases in between. CDR3 sequence: CASREVRGQETQYF. CDR3 nucleotide sequence: TGCGCCAGCAGGGAAGTCCGGGGGCAAGAGACCCAGTACTTC. Complete variable domain (other parts from reference TRBV5-1 and TRBJ2-5): KAGVTQTPRYLIKTRGQQVTLSCSPISGHRSVSWYQQTPGQGLQFLFEYFSETQRNKGNFPGRFSGRQFSNSRSEMNVSTLELGDSALYLCASREVRGQETQYFGPGTRLLVL.

V gene TRBV5-4 combines with J gene TRBJ2-1, with 8 bases that match TRBD2. This CDR3 is built from 16 residues. Germline-derived CDR1 and CDR2 are SGHNT and YYREEE (reference sequence). After removal of 4 bases from V and 1 base from J, the junction contained 7 bases not matched to a gene. CDR3 in amino acids: CASSTRGGASYNEQFF. The CDR3, as DNA: TGTGCCAGCAGCACCCGGGGGGGGGCATCCTACAATGAGCAGTTCTTC.

The rearrangement uses TRBV29-1 and TRBJ1-2, with D unclear. The CDR3 totals 15 residues. Germline V lookup: CDR1 SQVTM, CDR2 ANQGSEA. Trimming removed 3 bases at V and 8 bases at J, with 22 bases between. The CDR3 DNA sequence: TGCAGCGTTGATTTCGTCGGGTCTGGCCTTAAGGGCTACACCTTC. Translated: CSVDFVGSGLKGYTF. Supplemented by reference TRBV29-1 and TRBJ1-2, the full variable domain reads SAVISQKPSRDICQRGTSLTIQCQVDSQVTMMFWYRQQPGQSLTLIATANQGSEATYESGFVIDKFPISRPNLTFSTLTVSNMSPEDSSIYLCSVDFVGSGLKGYTFGSGTRLTVV.

This clonotype has only a few counts. CDR3 region: CASSEQVGGLQFF. The CDR3 bases are TGTGCCAGCAGTGAACAAGTGGGGGGCTTGCAGTTCTTC. This rearrangement joins TRBV6-1 to TRBJ2-1; D is possibly TRBD1 or TRBD2 (6 bases each). The CDR3 consists of 13 residues. CDR1 and CDR2 from the germline V gene are MNHNS and SASEGT. The V gene lost 2 bases and the J gene lost 12 bases, with 14 bases spanning the gap.

The chain joins TRBV5-4 to TRBJ1-6; D remains ambiguous. Trimming removed 0 bases from V and 5 bases from J, with 9 bases in between. In germline, CDR1 is SGHNT, CDR2 YYREEE (reference sequence). This CDR3 is 15 amino acids long. The CDR3 here is CASSLGGDNNSPLHF. The CDR3, as DNA: TGTGCCAGCAGCTTGGGTGGGGATAATAATTCACCCCTCCACTTT.